The entry below describes one T cell receptor beta chain. The antigen is unknown. Data came from immunoSEQ multiplex PCR; TCRdb stores just in-frame clones and leaves some out. The sample comprises 90,000 or so clones, roughly 90% of which are singletons, and over 0.95% rests with the top ten. These data are taken from a study of PD-L1 blockade in urothelial cancer. Study in general: Males with bladder-origin urothelial cancer made up about 90% of the 29 patients. Prior chemotherapy regimens per patient numbered 0 to 3.

The CDR3 is made up of 13 amino acids. Overall study results and limits: By 3 weeks, tumor-associated blood clones had expanded more in durable-benefit patients.

The time point was: pretreatment peripheral blood. The genes are TRBV21-1 and TRBJ2-1; TRBD2 is taken as the D call from the table, unchecked against the DNA. TRBV21-1 is shown as a pseudogene. The receptor was isolated from a woman aged 80 or over with urothelial cancer. Source: PBMCs, taken around atezolizumab (anti-PD-L1) treatment. CDR3 nucleotides: TGTGCCAGCAGCAAAGGGAGGCGTCCAGAGCAGTTCTTC. Its translation is CASSKGRRPEQFF.